One sample yielded the 28 T cell receptor beta chains listed below, sequenced in a study of identifying expanded T cells in peripheral blood. Assay: immunoSEQ multiplex PCR; the TCRdb copy retains only in-frame clones and omits some. The sample has over 90,000 clones; more than 70% are singletons. The sequenced material came from blood. These receptors were taken from a person aged 18-70 years in good health.

The chain employs TRBV7-8 and TRBJ2-7; maybe TRBD2 (5 bases). There are 13 residues in the CDR3. The ends were cut back, 5 bases at V and 3 bases at J, with 11 bases in the middle. Germline V gene data show CDR1 as SGHVS and CDR2 as FQNEAQ. The DNA of the CDR3 is TGTGCCAGCAGCCGCGGGCCCGACTACGAGCAGTACTTC. Residues: CASSRGPDYEQYF.

Here the CDR3 reads CASSPGTENYGYTF. The CDR3 bases are TGTGCCAGCAGCCCCGGGACCGAGAACTATGGCTACACCTTC. The J gene is TRBJ1-2, the V gene TRBV7-9; a possible D gene is TRBD1 (5 bases). Trimming shortened V by 5 bases and J by 2 bases, and 12 bases separated the two germline ends. The germline V gene has CDR1 SEHNR and CDR2 FQNEAQ (reference sequence). The CDR3 is 14 residues long. Full variable domain (missing parts from reference TRBV7-9 and TRBJ1-2): DTGVSQNPRHKITKRGQNVTFRCDPISEHNRLYWYRQTLGQGPEFLTYFQNEAQLEKSRLLSDRFSAERPKGSFSTLEIQRTEQGDSAMYLCASSPGTENYGYTFGSGTRLTVV.

This chain links TRBV12-2 with TRBJ1-4; the table's D call, TRBD1, was not checked against the DNA. TRBV12-2 is given as a pseudogene. This CDR3 is 15 amino acids long. CDR3 coding DNA: TGTGCAAGTCGCTTTTTTCGCCGACAACATGAAAAACTGTTTTTT. Translated, it gives CASRFFRRQHEKLFF.

This chain joins TRBV7-2 and TRBJ2-7; D is possibly TRBD2 (7 bases). The V gene lost 5 bases and the J gene lost 1 base, with 12 bases spanning the gap. Germline V gene data show CDR1 as SGHTA and CDR2 as FQGNSA. There are 14 residues in the CDR3. CDR3 region: CASSPQGGSYEQYF. CDR3 sequence (DNA): TGTGCCAGCAGCCCACAGGGAGGGTCCTACGAGCAGTACTTC.

This rearrangement joins TRBV9 to TRBJ1-2; TRBD1 matches 8 bases. V trimming: 1 base; J trimming: 8 bases; junction bases outside the gene matches: 10. CDR3 size: 15 residues. Germline CDR1 reads SGDLS; CDR2 reads YYNGEE. The CDR3 nucleotides read TGTGCCAGCAGCGTAACAGGGGGGATTTCGGAGGGCTACACCTTC. It is translated as CASSVTGGISEGYTF.

The chain combines TRBV27 with TRBJ2-3; D possibly corresponds to TRBD1 (5 bases). Germline CDR1 reads MNHEY; CDR2 reads SMNVEV (reference sequence). The CDR3 totals 14 residues. V was pared by 2 bases and J by 2 bases, with 8 bases between. CDR3 sequence (DNA): TGTGCCAGCAGTTTAGGGGCAGCCACAGATACGCAGTATTTT. Protein: CASSLGAATDTQYF.

In the case of this clone: This specimen includes other DNA sequences encoding the same CDR3. This chain connects TRBV5-1 to TRBJ2-5, with a weak D call TRBD2 (6 bases). V was trimmed by 0 bases and J by 2 bases, leaving 8 bases between them. This CDR3 spans 14 amino acids. From germline, CDR1 is SGHRS and CDR2 YFSETQ. The CDR3 is CASSLAGAQETQYF. The CDR3 DNA sequence: TGCGCCAGCAGCTTGGCGGGAGCACAAGAGACCCAGTACTTC.

This clone was detected once. The CDR3 DNA follows: TGTGCCATCAGCCCCGGGACAGGGGCCTCCTACGAGCAGTACTTC. It encodes CAISPGTGASYEQYF. The genes are TRBV10-3 and TRBJ2-7; the match to TRBD1 covers 10 bases. In germline, CDR1 is ENHRY, CDR2 SYGVKD. The CDR3 has 15 amino acids. V trimming: 6 bases; J trimming: 0 bases; junction bases outside the gene matches: 5.

CDR3 DNA sequence: TGTGCCAGCAGCCGCGACAGAAGCTCCTACGAGCAGTACTTC. Translation gives CASSRDRSSYEQYF. V gene TRBV7-3 combines with J gene TRBJ2-7, with D possibly TRBD1 on 5 matching bases. In germline, CDR1 is SGHTA, CDR2 FQGTGA. V was shortened by 5 bases and J by 0 bases, with 11 bases between the two germline ends. This CDR3 is built from 14 residues.

V is TRBV7-7 and J is TRBJ2-3; tentatively, D is TRBD1 or TRBD2 (6 bases each). The V end lost 5 bases, the J end lost 3 bases, and 15 bases lay between the germline ends. The CDR3 sequence is 15 residues long. Germline V gene sequence: CDR1 SSHAT, CDR2 FNYEAQ (reference sequence). The CDR3 reads CASSPGAWGTDTQYF. Here the CDR3 DNA reads TGTGCCAGCAGCCCGGGGGCTTGGGGAACAGATACGCAGTATTTT.

The chain recombines TRBV18 with TRBJ2-7, with D possibly matching TRBD1 (6 bases). V dropped 6 bases and J dropped 6 bases, with 24 bases sitting between them. Germline V gives CDR1 KGHSH, CDR2 LQKENI. CDR3 length: 16 residues. CDR3 sequence: CASSRNRETTLREQYF. In nucleotides, the CDR3 is TGTGCCAGCTCCCGGAACAGGGAAACCACTTTACGCGAGCAGTACTTC.

The chain joins TRBV4-1 to TRBJ2-2, with D unresolved. V lost 1 base, J lost 1 base, and 16 bases lay in between. The length of the CDR3 is 18 residues. CDR1 and CDR2 (germline): MGHRA, YSYEKL. The CDR3: CASSQVDLRFRNTGELFF. In nucleotides, the CDR3 is TGCGCCAGCAGCCAAGTGGATCTAAGGTTCCGGAACACCGGGGAGCTGTTTTTT.

The chain has TRBV7-2 and TRBJ2-7; 7 nucleotides line up with TRBD1. V was clipped by 2 bases and J by 1 base; unmatched bases: 5. The CDR3 covers 15 residues. In germline, CDR1 is SGHTA, CDR2 FQGNSA. CDR3 residues: CASSLPPGQSYEQYF. The CDR3 DNA is TGTGCCAGCAGCTTACCCCCGGGACAGTCCTACGAGCAGTACTTC.

This chain joins TRBV4-1 and TRBJ2-2; D is possibly TRBD1 (5 bases). V was cut by 2 bases and J by 4 bases, with 5 bases left in between. The CDR3 extends over 13 amino acids. Per the germline V gene, CDR1 is MGHRA and CDR2 is YSYEKL. CDR3 coding DNA: TGCGCCAGCAGCCAAAGGGGCACCGGGGAGCTGTTTTTT. Its protein is CASSQRGTGELFF.

This clone was found a few times. The rearrangement links TRBV6-5 to TRBJ1-4; D might be TRBD1 (5 bases). This CDR3 has 14 residues. Trimming took 6 bases from V and 7 from J, leaving 15 bases between them. CDR1 is MNHEY and CDR2 is SVGAGI in the germline V gene. DNA for the CDR3: TGTGCCAGCAGCCAGACACCAAGGGGTGAAAAACTGTTTTTT. It is translated as CASSQTPRGEKLFF.

The chain uses TRBV7-3 and TRBJ2-2; D gene unclear. Germline loops: CDR1 SGHTA, CDR2 FQGTGA. Trimming left V 0 bases short and J 6 bases short, with 11 bases between. The CDR3 is made up of 15 amino acids. CDR3 region: CASSLTSGTPGELFF. The CDR3 coding sequence is TGTGCCAGCAGCTTAACGTCCGGAACCCCCGGGGAGCTGTTTTTT.

The J gene is TRBJ1-2, the V gene TRBV5-6; D is ambiguous. This CDR3 has 11 residues. Trimming removed 1 base from V and 8 bases from J, with 6 bases in between. The germline V gene has CDR1 SGHDT and CDR2 YYEEEE. CDR3 protein: CASSLTGGYTF. DNA for the CDR3: TGTGCCAGCAGCTTGACCGGGGGCTACACCTTC.

The chain has TRBV7-2 and TRBJ1-3; TRBD1 matches at 7 bases. The CDR3 covers 15 residues. The V and J ends lost 5 bases and 4 bases, in that order; junction bases with no gene match: 8. CDR1 and CDR2 from the germline V gene are SGHTA and FQGNSA. CDR3 amino acids: CASSHKATGGNTIYF. CDR3 coding DNA: TGTGCCAGCAGCCACAAAGCGACAGGGGGAAACACCATATATTTT. Complete variable domain (other parts from reference TRBV7-2 and TRBJ1-3): GAGVSQSPSNKVTEKGKDVELRCDPISGHTALYWYRQSLGQGLEFLIYFQGNSAPDKSGLPSDRFSAERTGGSVSTLTIQRTQQEDSAVYLCASSHKATGGNTIYFGEGSWLTVV.

This clone appeared once. The V call is TRBV6-1, the J call TRBJ1-5; the D is unclear. Germline CDR1 and CDR2: MNHNS and SASEGT. CDR3 length equals 14 residues. Trimming stripped 2 bases from V and 3 bases from J, with 8 bases between. Here the CDR3 DNA reads TGTGCCAGCAGTGAATTCGGGGACAATCAGCCCCAGCATTTT. This codes for CASSEFGDNQPQHF.

The gene calls are TRBV28 and TRBJ2-7, with D tentatively TRBD2 (7 bases). The length of the CDR3 is 14 residues. Germline-derived CDR1 and CDR2 are MDHEN and SYDVKM. The germline V and J ends were trimmed by 3 bases and 7 bases, with 16 bases remaining between them. Here the CDR3 DNA reads TGTGCCAGCAGTTTTGGGGGGGCTCCCCAAGAGCAGTACTTC. It translates to CASSFGGAPQEQYF.

The chain is built from TRBV5-1 and TRBJ2-1; TRBD2 agrees at 9 bases. The CDR3 is made up of 17 amino acids. V gave up 1 base and J gave up 12 bases; unmatched junction bases: 17. Germline loops: CDR1 SGHRS, CDR2 YFSETQ. The CDR3, as DNA: TGCGCCAGCAGCTTGTCAGGGACTCTAGCGGGATGGTTCGGGCAGTTCTTC. Translating it yields CASSLSGTLAGWFGQFF.

The chain uses TRBV7-7 and TRBJ2-1, with D tentatively TRBD2 (6 bases). V lost 1 base, J lost 5 bases, and 6 bases lay in between. The CDR3 is 13 residues long. Germline CDR1 and CDR2: SSHAT and FNYEAQ (reference sequence). The CDR3 region has the DNA TGTGCCAGCAGCTTAGGGGAGGACAATGAGCAGTTCTTC. As protein: CASSLGEDNEQFF.

V gene TRBV21-1 combines with J gene TRBJ1-2. TRBV21-1 is described as a pseudogene. CDR3 length: 12 residues. Written as DNA, the CDR3 is TGTGCCAGCAGCAAAATACCTCCTGGCTACACCTTC. As protein: CASSKIPPGYTF.

This chain connects TRBV6-5 to TRBJ2-5; either TRBD1 or TRBD2 may fit D (5 bases each). CDR3 length: 13 amino acids. In germline, CDR1 is MNHEY, CDR2 SVGAGI. Trimming removed 6 bases from V and 5 bases from J, with 13 bases in between. In DNA, the CDR3 is TGTGCCAGCAGCCCCCGGGGACGCGAGACCCAGTACTTC. The encoded protein is CASSPRGRETQYF.

The chain joins TRBV2 to TRBJ2-1, with 7 bases identical to TRBD1. The germline CDR1 and CDR2 sequences are SNHLY and FYNNEI. The CDR3 has 15 residues. The ends lost 1 base at V and 2 bases at J; junction bases unmatched: 2. CDR3 nucleotide sequence: TGTGCCAGCAGTGAAGGACAGGGCCCCTACAATGAGCAGTTCTTC. It codes for CASSEGQGPYNEQFF.

The rearrangement uses TRBV28 and TRBJ1-1; no definite D call. The germline V gene encodes CDR1 MDHEN and CDR2 SYDVKM. The V gene lost 1 base and the J gene lost 7 bases, with 4 bases spanning the gap. The CDR3 is 11 amino acids. The CDR3 region has the DNA TGTGCCAGCAGTTTATTACATGAAGCTTTCTTT. It encodes CASSLLHEAFF.

This chain connects TRBV9 to TRBJ1-2; possibly TRBD1 for D (5 bases). The CDR3 loop spans 15 amino acids. Germline V gene data show CDR1 as SGDLS and CDR2 as YYNGEE. The ends were cut back, 3 bases at V and 4 bases at J, with 16 bases in the middle. In DNA, the CDR3 is TGTGCCAGCAGCGAGGGCGGGGAGGGGATCTATGGCTACACCTTC. Translation: CASSEGGEGIYGYTF.

Turning to this clone: Different DNA sequences within this sample yield the same CDR3. The chain carries TRBV6-5 and TRBJ1-2; possible D gene TRBD1, 5 bases. Germline CDR1 MNHEY, CDR2 SVGAGI. The CDR3 runs to 14 residues. V lost 4 bases and J 3 bases, leaving 12 bases between the germline ends. CDR3 sequence: CASSWTGGDYGYTF. The CDR3 region has the DNA TGTGCCAGCAGTTGGACCGGGGGTGACTATGGCTACACCTTC.